Listed here are 15 T cell receptor beta chains from one sample, sequenced in a study of blood T cell repertoires in COVID-19. This table comes from immunoSEQ multiplex PCR, and its TCRdb copy is limited to in-frame clones, with some not included. The sample records approximately 300,000 clones, roughly 90% being singletons. The specimen sequenced was peripheral blood. The receptors stem from a man aged 18-30 years who had recovered from COVID-19.

The genes are TRBV7-9 and TRBJ2-5; TRBD2 agrees at 7 bases. The CDR3 totals 18 residues. CDR1 is SEHNR and CDR2 is FQNEAQ in the germline V gene (reference sequence). After removal of 2 bases from V and 2 bases from J, the junction contained 14 bases not matched to a gene. CDR3 DNA sequence: TGTGCCAGCAGCTTATTTCGATTCTTAGCGGGCCTACAAGAGACCCAGTACTTC. As protein: CASSLFRFLAGLQETQYF.

The chain carries TRBV7-8 and TRBJ2-1, with a possible D match to TRBD2 (5 bases). This CDR3 spans 17 amino acids. CDR1 and CDR2 from the germline V gene are SGHVS and FQNEAQ. V dropped 5 bases and J dropped 0 bases, with 17 bases sitting between them. CDR3 DNA: TGTGCCAGCAGCACACTTTCGACTACAAGCTCCTACAATGAGCAGTTCTTC. Its protein product is CASSTLSTTSSYNEQFF.

The V gene is TRBV7-9, the J gene TRBJ2-2, with TRBD2 matching 8 bases. V was clipped by 5 bases and J by 4 bases; unmatched bases: 15. The CDR3 runs to 18 residues. Germline CDR1 is SEHNR and CDR2 is FQNEAQ (reference sequence). The CDR3 loop reads CASSPGVAGTPGTGELFF. In nucleotides, the CDR3 is TGTGCCAGCAGCCCTGGAGTAGCGGGGACCCCGGGCACCGGGGAGCTGTTTTTT.

This sequence joins TRBV28 and TRBJ2-1; 7 positions match TRBD1. CDR1 is MDHEN, CDR2 SYDVKM, per germline. This CDR3 has 17 residues. J lost 0 bases, V lost 7 bases, and 12 bases had no gene match. In DNA form, the CDR3 reads TGTGCCAGCATTATTCCCAGGGGGTATTCCTCCTACAATGAGCAGTTCTTC. It yields the protein CASIIPRGYSSYNEQFF.

The chain is built from TRBV7-9 and TRBJ2-7; 7 bases agree with TRBD1. V was clipped by 5 bases and J by 5 bases; unmatched bases: 15. Germline CDR1 and CDR2: SEHNR and FQNEAQ (reference sequence). The CDR3 length is 16 residues. CDR3 nucleotide sequence: TGTGCCAGCAGCCAATCTCGACAGGGAGTGCCCGACGAGCAGTACTTC. It codes for CASSQSRQGVPDEQYF.

The genes are TRBV29-1 and TRBJ1-2; D is perhaps TRBD1 (5 bases). CDR1 is SQVTM and CDR2 is ANQGSEA in the germline V gene. V lost 5 bases, J lost 4 bases, and 17 bases lay in between. The CDR3 extends over 14 amino acids. The DNA of the CDR3 is TGCAGCGTTAGGCTGACCGGGGGAACCTATGGCTACACCTTC. It yields the protein CSVRLTGGTYGYTF. The whole variable domain, filled in from reference TRBV29-1 and TRBJ1-2, reads SAVISQKPSRDICQRGTSLTIQCQVDSQVTMMFWYRQQPGQSLTLIATANQGSEATYESGFVIDKFPISRPNLTFSTLTVSNMSPEDSSIYLCSVRLTGGTYGYTFGSGTRLTVV.

As DNA, the CDR3 is TGTGCCAGCCAAGGACAGCTAAACACTGAAGCTTTCTTT. Protein: CASQGQLNTEAFF. V usage is TRBV19 and J usage is TRBJ1-1; tentatively, D is TRBD1 (6 bases). The CDR3 is made up of 13 amino acids. Germline-derived CDR1 and CDR2 are LNHDA and SQIVND (reference sequence). V was clipped by 9 bases and J by 2 bases, with 13 bases between them. The variable domain in full, with the rest retrieved from reference TRBV19 and TRBJ1-1, is DGGITQSPKYLFRKEGQNVTLSCEQNLNHDAMYWYRQDPGQGLRLIYYSQIVNDFQKGDIAEGYSVSREKKESFPLTVTSAQKNPTAFYLCASQGQLNTEAFFGQGTRLTVV.

The chain carries TRBV23-1 and TRBJ2-7, with TRBD1 identical over 9 bases. TRBV23-1 is an ORF; its function is uncertain. The CDR3 contains 13 residues. V trimming: 10 bases; J trimming: 3 bases; junction bases outside the gene matches: 7. CDR3 region: CATEDRGSYEQYF. The CDR3 DNA reads TGCGCCACAGAGGACAGGGGCAGCTACGAGCAGTACTTC.

The gene calls are TRBV6-6 and TRBJ1-6, with D tentatively TRBD1 (6 bases). V dropped 5 bases and J dropped 6 bases, with 11 bases sitting between them. The CDR3 covers 14 residues. Germline assignment: CDR1 MNHNY and CDR2 SVGAGI (reference sequence). In nucleotides, the CDR3 is TGTGCCAGCAGTGACGGGACAATTAATTCACCCCTCCACTTT. Translated, it gives CASSDGTINSPLHF.

The chain uses TRBV9 and TRBJ2-2; TRBD2 agrees at 10 bases. V lost 4 bases and J lost 7; bases outside the gene matches: 7. CDR3 size: 15 residues. Looked up from germline, CDR1 is SGDLS and CDR2 is YYNGEE. The CDR3 DNA is TGTGCCAGCAGCCCTAAGACTAGCGGGTACGGGGAGCTGTTTTTT. Encoded protein: CASSPKTSGYGELFF.

This clone turned up a few times. The rearrangement links TRBV18 to TRBJ1-2, with D tentatively TRBD1 (5 bases). This CDR3 spans 13 amino acids. The germline gives CDR1 KGHSH, CDR2 LQKENI. V lost 2 bases and J 8 bases, leaving 12 bases between the germline ends. For the CDR3, the DNA is TGTGCCAGCTCACCATCCAGGGCTTGGGGCTACACCTTC. As protein: CASSPSRAWGYTF.

This clone was observed a single time. V usage is TRBV9 and J usage is TRBJ1-1; perhaps TRBD1 as D (6 bases). Between the trimmed V and J ends, which lost 0 bases and 3 bases, there was a span of 15 bases. The CDR3 is 16 amino acids. In germline, CDR1 is SGDLS, CDR2 YYNGEE. The CDR3 region has the DNA TGTGCCAGCAGCGTAGCTGGACAGCTGATGGACACTGAAGCTTTCTTT. Translation: CASSVAGQLMDTEAFF.

The chain carries TRBV7-8 and TRBJ2-3, with 12 bases fitting TRBD2. Trimming removed 2 bases from V and 4 bases from J; junction bases left unmatched: 4. The germline V gene encodes CDR1 SGHVS and CDR2 FQNEAQ. This CDR3 is built from 16 residues. Written as DNA, the CDR3 is TGTGCCAGCAGCTTACTCCTAGCGGGAGGGTCAGATACGCAGTATTTT. This encodes CASSLLLAGGSDTQYF.

The chain carries TRBV7-9 and TRBJ1-6; D may be TRBD1 (6 bases). This CDR3 has 12 residues. Trimming removed 1 base from V and 14 bases from J, with 9 bases in between. Per germline, CDR1 SEHNR and CDR2 FQNEAQ (reference sequence). CDR3 sequence: CASSLEGVTLHF. As DNA, the CDR3 is TGTGCCAGCAGCTTAGAGGGGGTTACCCTCCACTTT.

This clone was observed a handful of times. This chain joins TRBV5-4 and TRBJ1-2; 8 bases line up with TRBD1. The V gene end was trimmed by 5 bases and the J gene end by 7 bases; junction bases not matched to a gene: 16. CDR1 is SGHNT and CDR2 is YYREEE in the germline V gene (reference sequence). This CDR3 region has 16 residues. The CDR3 here is CASSTGGTLGLFGYTF. Here the CDR3 DNA reads TGTGCCAGCAGTACAGGGGGAACCTTGGGGTTGTTTGGCTACACCTTC.